One and the same sample provided the 24 T cell receptor beta chains below, sequenced in a study of T cells in Graves' hyperthyroidism and ophthalmopathy. Researchers amplified the TCR beta CDR3 regions from RNA transcripts. First-round RT-PCR of the TCR CDR3 relied on the HTBI primer set. TCRdb itself ran the multiplex PCR reads through MiXCR, one entry per CDR3 protein. Of 300,000 to 350,000 distinct CDR3 sequences in the sample, approximately 18% are singletons; the top ten hold 15% to 17%. Specimen: blood. These receptor sequences come from a woman in her thirties or forties with Graves' ophthalmopathy.

The chain uses TRBV11-2 and TRBJ1-2; 7 bases match TRBD1. CDR3 length: 12 residues. The germline V gene has CDR1 SGHAT and CDR2 FQNNGV. The V and J ends lost 10 bases and 6 bases, in that order; junction bases with no gene match: 8. The CDR3 reads CATGGAADGYTF. CDR3 coding DNA: TGTGCCACAGGGGGGGCGGCGGATGGCTACACCTTC. The entire variable domain, with the rest obtained from reference TRBV11-2 and TRBJ1-2, is as follows: EAGVAQSPRYKIIEKRQSVAFWCNPISGHATLYWYQQILGQGPKLLIQFQNNGVVDDSQLPKDRFSAERLKGVDSTLKIQPAKLEDSAVYLCATGGAADGYTFGSGTRLTVV.

The chain is built from TRBV6-2 or TRBV6-3 and TRBJ1-5, with 11 bases lining up with TRBD1. V gave up 2 bases and J gave up 0 bases; unmatched junction bases: 3. The CDR3 covers 17 residues. From germline, CDR1 is MNHEY and CDR2 SVGEGT. CDR3 nucleotide sequence: TGTGCCAGCAGTTACCGGGACAGGGGGTATAGCAATCAGCCCCAGCATTTT. Amino acids: CASSYRDRGYSNQPQHF.

This clonotype was detected many times. The chain combines TRBV29-1 with TRBJ2-7, with D possibly being TRBD2 (5 bases). This CDR3 has 13 residues. From germline, CDR1 is SQVTM and CDR2 ANQGSEA. Trimming took off 4 bases at V and 2 bases at J, with 12 bases between the two ends. Here the CDR3 reads CSVVASFTYEQYF. In nucleotides, the CDR3 is TGCAGCGTTGTGGCTAGCTTCACCTACGAGCAGTACTTC.

At least ten counts were recorded for this clonotype. The chain is built from TRBV28 and TRBJ2-5, with 9 bases identical to TRBD2. V shed 3 bases, J shed 2 bases, and the junction held 4 bases outside the gene matches. The CDR3 consists of 15 residues. Germline-derived CDR1 and CDR2 are MDHEN and SYDVKM. The chain's CDR3 is CASSFLTSGQETQYF. The CDR3 DNA reads TGTGCCAGCAGTTTTTTGACTAGCGGACAAGAGACCCAGTACTTC. The whole variable domain, remainder taken from reference TRBV28 and TRBJ2-5, is DVKVTQSSRYLVKRTGEKVFLECVQDMDHENMFWYRQDPGLGLRLIYFSYDVKMKEKGDIPEGYSVSREKKERFSLILESASTNQTSMYLCASSFLTSGQETQYFGPGTRLLVL.

This clonotype was observed many times. V usage is TRBV15 and J usage is TRBJ1-1, with 8 bases matching TRBD1. CDR1 is LNHNV, CDR2 YYDKDF, per germline (reference sequence). CDR3 size: 16 residues. Unmatched junction bases numbered 10, after V lost 2 bases and J lost 5 bases. CDR3 region: CATSRPQDRAETEAFF. The DNA of the CDR3 is TGTGCCACCAGCAGACCCCAGGACAGGGCGGAGACTGAAGCTTTCTTT.

V gene TRBV12-3 or TRBV12-4 combines with J gene TRBJ2-5, with a possible D match to TRBD2 (6 bases). There are 18 residues in the CDR3. V gave up 3 bases and J gave up 3 bases, with 23 bases separating them. The chain's CDR3 is CASSFGSGRTQQKETQYF. The CDR3 DNA is TGTGCCAGCAGTTTTGGGAGCGGGCGAACCCAGCAAAAAGAGACCCAGTACTTC.

This clonotype showed up many times. Here the CDR3 reads CASSIWGSNTEAFF. The CDR3 nucleotides read TGTGCCAGTAGTATATGGGGGTCGAACACTGAAGCTTTCTTT. The chain joins TRBV19 to TRBJ1-1, with a weak D call TRBD1 (5 bases). From germline, CDR1 is LNHDA and CDR2 SQIVND (reference sequence). The germline V and J ends were trimmed by 2 bases and 1 base, with 8 bases remaining between them. CDR3 length: 14 residues.

This clonotype has ten or more counts. The chain joins TRBV11-2 to TRBJ2-7; D is possibly TRBD2 (6 bases). The V gene's germline CDR1 is SGHAT and CDR2 FQNNGV. The CDR3 contains 15 residues. Trimming cost V 6 bases and J 0 bases, with 15 bases left between them. CDR3 DNA sequence: TGTGCCAGCAGTTCAATCGGGGGTAGCTCCTACGAGCAGTACTTC. It translates to CASSSIGGSSYEQYF.

This clonotype was observed many times. The chain couples TRBV20-1 to TRBJ2-7; possibly TRBD1 for D (5 bases). Germline V gives CDR1 DFQATT, CDR2 SNEGSKA (reference sequence). This CDR3 region has 16 residues. The ends were cut back, 0 bases at V and 5 bases at J, with 20 bases in the middle. This CDR3 is CSARDDTQGWGNEQYF. The CDR3, as DNA: TGCAGTGCTAGAGATGACACCCAGGGTTGGGGAAACGAGCAGTACTTC.

The sample holds many counts of this clonotype. This chain connects TRBV28 to TRBJ1-1, with D maybe TRBD1 (5 bases). Trimming shortened V by 2 bases and J by 5 bases, and 12 bases separated the two germline ends. This CDR3 is 14 amino acids long. Germline V gives CDR1 MDHEN, CDR2 SYDVKM. CDR3: CASSLRGDGTEAFF. The DNA of the CDR3 is TGTGCCAGCAGTTTACGGGGGGATGGGACTGAAGCTTTCTTT.

The CDR3 spells CASSPRRVSSGKAFF. DNA for the CDR3: TGTGCCAGCAGTCCCCGGAGGGTAAGTTCGGGTAAAGCTTTCTTT. The chain couples TRBV12-3 or TRBV12-4 to TRBJ1-1; D uncertain. Trimming left V 5 bases short and J 9 bases short, with 22 bases between. There are 15 residues in the CDR3.

The sample holds many counts of this clonotype. V is TRBV27 and J is TRBJ2-5; D remains ambiguous. Trimming left V 3 bases short and J 3 bases short, with 20 bases between. The CDR3 has 17 amino acids. From germline, CDR1 is MNHEY and CDR2 SMNVEV (reference sequence). Here the CDR3 reads CASSFLFTGARKETQYF. The CDR3 DNA reads TGTGCCAGCAGTTTTTTGTTTACCGGAGCGAGGAAAGAGACCCAGTACTTC.

This clonotype was counted at least ten times. The rearrangement uses TRBV11-2 and TRBJ2-2; 7 nucleotides align to TRBD2. Trimming cost V 3 bases and J 4 bases; bases outside gene matches: 8. Looked up from germline, CDR1 is SGHAT and CDR2 is FQNNGV. The CDR3 runs 16 residues. CDR3 loop: CASSFSRLASTGELFF. In DNA, the CDR3 is TGTGCCAGCAGCTTTTCCAGACTAGCCAGCACCGGGGAGCTGTTTTTT.

The table lists this clonotype with a few counts. The chain has TRBV14 and TRBJ1-3; D is perhaps TRBD1 (6 bases). The CDR3 consists of 16 residues. V lost 2 bases, J lost 4 bases, and 15 bases lay in between. Germline values: CDR1 SGHDN, CDR2 FVKESK. CDR3 sequence (DNA): TGTGCCAGCAGCCAACTGGACAGACCCGAGGGAAACACCATATATTTT. Its protein product is CASSQLDRPEGNTIYF. Looking up the rest from reference TRBV14 and TRBJ1-3 gives the full variable domain: EAGVTQFPSHSVIEKGQTVTLRCDPISGHDNLYWYRRVMGKEIKFLLHFVKESKQDESGMPNNRFLAERTGGTYSTLKVQPAELEDSGVYFCASSQLDRPEGNTIYFGEGSWLTVV.

The chain employs TRBV6-2 or TRBV6-3 and TRBJ2-7; TRBD1 agrees at 8 bases. This CDR3 spans 14 amino acids. Looked up from germline, CDR1 is MNHEY and CDR2 is SVGEGT. Trimming cost V 0 bases and J 6 bases; bases outside gene matches: 4. CDR3 DNA sequence: TGTGCCAGCAGTTACTCGGACAGGGCTGCCGAGCAGTACTTC. The encoded protein is CASSYSDRAAEQYF.

This clonotype was seen at least ten times. V and J are TRBV5-1 and TRBJ1-1; D is unclear. Looked up from germline, CDR1 is SGHRS and CDR2 is YFSETQ. The V end lost 4 bases, the J end lost 11 bases, and 24 bases lay between the germline ends. CDR3 length equals 15 residues. CDR3 bases: TGCGCCAGCAGCCTAGAAATTGGGGAGTGGGAAGGGGCTTTCTTT. Its protein is CASSLEIGEWEGAFF.

This clonotype occurred many times. The chain recombines TRBV12-3 or TRBV12-4 with TRBJ2-2; 12 bases agree with TRBD2. V gave up 5 bases and J gave up 2 bases; unmatched junction bases: 6. The CDR3 sequence is 17 residues long. CDR3 amino acids: CASSTLTSGGNTGELFF. DNA of the CDR3: TGTGCCAGCAGTACCCTGACTAGCGGGGGAAACACCGGGGAGCTGTTTTTT.

The rearrangement links TRBV12-3 or TRBV12-4 to TRBJ1-5; D not resolved. The V end was cut by 5 bases, the J end by 0 bases, with 8 bases between. CDR3 size: 14 residues. CDR3 coding DNA: TGTGCCAGCAGTCCCAGCTATAGCAATCAGCCCCAGCATTTT. This sequence encodes CASSPSYSNQPQHF.

This clonotype was found many times. The gene calls are TRBV6-1 and TRBJ1-3, with D tentatively TRBD1 (6 bases). Germline-derived CDR1 and CDR2 are MNHNS and SASEGT. The V end was cut by 6 bases, the J end by 0 bases, with 9 bases between. The CDR3 consists of 14 residues. This chain's CDR3 is CASSVQGSGNTIYF. The CDR3 DNA sequence: TGTGCCAGCAGCGTACAGGGCTCTGGAAACACCATATATTTT.

This clonotype has ten or more counts. Given a much more abundant clone one base away, this may be a read error. The J gene is TRBJ1-1, the V gene TRBV6-1; the D is unclear. CDR3 size: 11 residues. Germline CDR1 and CDR2: MNHNS and SASEGT. CDR3: CTSGAGIGAFF. DNA of the CDR3: TGTACCAGCGGCGCGGGAATAGGAGCTTTCTTT.

The sample holds many counts of this clonotype. The CDR3 region has the DNA TGTGCCAGCAGCCAAGACCCGACCCAGGTTCAGACCCAGTACTTC. It translates to CASSQDPTQVQTQYF. The J gene is TRBJ2-5, the V gene TRBV4-2; D call uncertain. Germline values: CDR1 LGHNA, CDR2 YNFKEQ. This CDR3 is built from 15 residues. The V end lost 0 bases, the J end lost 6 bases, and 14 bases lay between the germline ends.

At least ten counts were recorded for this clonotype. One base away lies a much larger clone, so this may be a sequencing read error. The chain links TRBV6-2 or TRBV6-3 to TRBJ1-2; the D is unclear. There are 15 residues in the CDR3. Looked up from germline, CDR1 is MNHEY and CDR2 is SVGEGT. V shed 6 bases and J shed 0 bases, with 14 bases lying between them. The CDR3 is CASSRIADPNYGYTF. The CDR3 DNA sequence: TGTGCCAGCAGCCGGATAGCCGACCCTAACTATGGCTACACCTTC.

This clonotype occurred many times. V gene TRBV12-3 or TRBV12-4 combines with J gene TRBJ1-5; no reliable D call. Between the trimmed V and J ends, which lost 6 bases and 5 bases, there was a span of 8 bases. The length of the CDR3 is 12 residues. The CDR3 DNA is TGTGCCAGCAGGGCTAGATATCAGCCCCAGCATTTT. It translates to CASRARYQPQHF.

This clonotype was seen only a few times. The chain couples TRBV30 to TRBJ2-7, with a tentative D call TRBD1 (5 bases). V was pared by 4 bases and J by 5 bases, with 21 bases between. The CDR3 covers 15 residues. The germline V gene has CDR1 GTSNPN and CDR2 SVGIG (reference sequence). The CDR3 DNA reads TGTGCCTGGATTGTAGGCCGTAAGGGGAACCACGAGCAGTACTTC. Protein sequence: CAWIVGRKGNHEQYF. Filled out from reference TRBV30 and TRBJ2-7, the complete variable domain reads SQTIHQWPATLVQPVGSPLSLECTVEGTSNPNLYWYRQAAGRGLQLLFYSVGIGQISSEVPQNLSASRPQDRQFILSSKKLLLSDSGFYLCAWIVGRKGNHEQYFGPGTRLTVT.